A single sample is the source of the 6 T cell receptor beta chains below, sequenced in a study of control samples from healthy donors and cancer patients. Profiled with immunoSEQ multiplex PCR; TCRdb holds only in-frame clones, not every one. The data contain over 100,000 clones, about 90% of them seen just once; the ten biggest clones take up approximately 2%. Sequencing was performed on blood. The receptors originated from a woman aged 45-65 years in good health.

V and J are TRBV30 and TRBJ1-4; TRBD1 might be the D (6 bases). From germline, CDR1 is GTSNPN and CDR2 SVGIG (reference sequence). This CDR3 has 15 residues. V was clipped by 0 bases and J by 3 bases, with 11 bases between them. CDR3 nucleotide sequence: TGTGCCTGGAGTGTAAGGGGGGCAGCTAATGAAAAACTGTTTTTT. It is translated as CAWSVRGAANEKLFF.

The V and J genes are TRBV5-4 and TRBJ2-5, with D maybe TRBD2 (6 bases). Germline CDR1 is SGHNT and CDR2 is YYREEE (reference sequence). This CDR3 has 17 residues. The V and J ends lost 0 bases and 7 bases respectively, with 22 bases between them. The CDR3, as DNA: TGTGCCAGCAGCTTGGGCGTAGCGGTCCCCGTAGTTGGGACCCAGTACTTC. Protein product: CASSLGVAVPVVGTQYF. Full variable domain (missing parts from reference TRBV5-4 and TRBJ2-5): ETGVTQSPTHLIKTRGQQVTLRCSSQSGHNTVSWYQQALGQGPQFIFQYYREEENGRGNFPPRFSGLQFPNYSSELNVNALELDDSALYLCASSLGVAVPVVGTQYFGPGTRLLVL.

This chain uses TRBV11-2 with TRBJ2-5; D gene uncertain. V lost 5 bases and J 5 bases, leaving 9 bases between the germline ends. There are 12 residues in the CDR3. Per the germline V gene, CDR1 is SGHAT and CDR2 is FQNNGV. The CDR3 DNA reads TGTGCCAGCAGCCCCTGGCGGGAGACCCAGTACTTC. It codes for CASSPWRETQYF.

V is TRBV6-5 and J is TRBJ2-6; 7 nucleotides match TRBD1. The V and J ends lost 7 bases and 2 bases, in that order; junction bases with no gene match: 2. The CDR3 runs 14 residues. Germline V CDR1 and CDR2: MNHEY, SVGAGI. The CDR3 here is CASIQGAGANVLTF. The DNA for the CDR3 is TGTGCCAGCATCCAGGGGGCTGGGGCCAACGTCCTGACTTTC.

The V call is TRBV4-2, the J call TRBJ1-1; D might be TRBD1 (6 bases). CDR1 LGHNA and CDR2 YNFKEQ come from the germline V gene. The CDR3 extends over 15 amino acids. Trimming left V 0 bases short and J 5 bases short, with 13 bases between. The CDR3 nucleotides read TGTGCCAGCAGCCAAGATTGGGGGGCGAGGACTGAAGCTTTCTTT. Protein: CASSQDWGARTEAFF.

The chain joins TRBV5-4 to TRBJ2-7; perhaps TRBD2 as D (5 bases). This CDR3 is built from 14 residues. The germline V gene encodes CDR1 SGHNT and CDR2 YYREEE (reference sequence). Trimming cost V 4 bases and J 7 bases, with 18 bases left between them. The CDR3 is CASSPTVIAREQYF. Here the CDR3 DNA reads TGTGCCAGCAGCCCTACCGTGATAGCGCGTGAGCAGTACTTC.